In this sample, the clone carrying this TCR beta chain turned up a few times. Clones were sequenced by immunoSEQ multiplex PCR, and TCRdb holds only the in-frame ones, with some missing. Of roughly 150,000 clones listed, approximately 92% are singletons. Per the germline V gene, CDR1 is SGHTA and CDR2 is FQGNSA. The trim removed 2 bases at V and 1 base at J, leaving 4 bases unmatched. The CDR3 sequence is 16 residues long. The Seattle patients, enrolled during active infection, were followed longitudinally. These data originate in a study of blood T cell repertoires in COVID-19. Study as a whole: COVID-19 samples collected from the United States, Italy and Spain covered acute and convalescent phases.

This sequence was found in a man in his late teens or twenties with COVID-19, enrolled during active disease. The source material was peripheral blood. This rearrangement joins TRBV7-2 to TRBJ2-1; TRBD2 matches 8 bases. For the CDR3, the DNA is TGTGCCAGCAGCTTACGGAGCGGGAGATCCTACAATGAGCAGTTCTTC. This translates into CASSLRSGRSYNEQFF.